The 18 T cell receptor beta chains given below trace back to one sample, sequenced in a study of T cells in Graves' hyperthyroidism and ophthalmopathy. RNA transcripts provided the source from which TCR beta CDR3 regions were amplified. A set of HTBI primers served as the primers for a first-round RT-PCR of the TCR CDR3. TCRdb re-called the multiplex PCR reads through MiXCR, storing one row per CDR3 protein. The table lists around 700,000 distinct CDR3 sequences, roughly a sixth of them singletons. Sequenced sample: blood. The receptors come from a woman in her forties or fifties with Graves' hyperthyroidism that later progressed to Graves' ophthalmopathy.

In this sample, this clonotype turned up a few times. The chain joins TRBV6-1 to TRBJ1-4, with D unclear. The V gene's germline CDR1 is MNHNS and CDR2 SASEGT. The CDR3 runs 16 residues. The ends were cut back, 7 bases at V and 5 bases at J, with 20 bases in the middle. The CDR3 is CASILGQQKGNEKLFF. The DNA of the CDR3 is TGTGCCAGCATCCTGGGCCAGCAAAAAGGAAATGAAAAACTGTTTTTT.

This clonotype showed up just a few times. V and J are TRBV9 and TRBJ2-1; D is possibly TRBD1 (5 bases). CDR3 length: 15 residues. Germline V gives CDR1 SGDLS, CDR2 YYNGEE. Trimming took 0 bases from V and 5 from J, leaving 12 bases between them. CDR3 region: CASSVALGEDNEQFF. CDR3 sequence (DNA): TGTGCCAGCAGCGTAGCTTTAGGGGAAGACAATGAGCAGTTCTTC.

This clonotype was observed a single time. This chain uses TRBV5-1 with TRBJ2-3, with 9 bases identical to TRBD1. The CDR3 runs to 15 residues. J gave up 3 bases and V 4 bases, and 6 bases lay outside the gene matches. CDR1 and CDR2 from the germline V gene are SGHRS and YFSETQ. CDR3 amino acids: CASSTDRGGTDTQYF. CDR3 nucleotides: TGCGCCAGCAGCACAGACAGGGGGGGGACAGATACGCAGTATTTT.

This chain uses TRBV9 with TRBJ2-2, with D maybe TRBD2 (5 bases). V was clipped by 5 bases and J by 5 bases, with 19 bases between them. The CDR3 extends over 16 amino acids. The V gene's germline CDR1 is SGDLS and CDR2 YYNGEE. The CDR3 DNA is TGTGCCAGCAGAAACCCCGGGGAGCAAGGTACCGGGGAGCTGTTTTTT. Translating gives CASRNPGEQGTGELFF. The whole variable domain, remainder taken from reference TRBV9 and TRBJ2-2, is DSGVTQTPKHLITATGQRVTLRCSPRSGDLSVYWYQQSLDQGLQFLIQYYNGEERAKGNILERFSAQQFPDLHSELNLSSLELGDSALYFCASRNPGEQGTGELFFGEGSRLTVL.

This clonotype came up a few times. A much larger clone lies a single base off, so this may be a read error. This chain links TRBV7-8 with TRBJ2-3, with D unclear. The V gene's germline CDR1 is SGHVS and CDR2 FQNEAQ. The germline V and J ends were trimmed by 6 bases and 2 bases, with 3 bases remaining between them. The CDR3 extends over 11 amino acids. The CDR3 reads CASRFTDTQYF. The CDR3 DNA is TGTGCCAGCAGGTTCACAGATACGCAGTATTTT.

This clonotype was counted at least ten times. The rearrangement uses TRBV12-3 or TRBV12-4 and TRBJ2-3; the match to TRBD2 covers 13 bases. The length of the CDR3 is 16 residues. V lost 6 bases and J lost 1; bases outside the gene matches: 4. In DNA, the CDR3 is TGTGCCAGCAGAAAGGGACTAGCGGGGCGCACAGATACGCAGTATTTT. Amino acid sequence: CASRKGLAGRTDTQYF.

The chain has TRBV19 and TRBJ2-1; TRBD1 agrees at 8 bases. Germline V gives CDR1 LNHDA, CDR2 SQIVND (reference sequence). CDR3 size: 15 residues. V lost 3 bases and J lost 7; bases outside the gene matches: 8. Here the CDR3 reads CASSILQGASNEQFF. The DNA of the CDR3 is TGTGCCAGTAGTATCCTCCAGGGGGCGAGTAATGAGCAGTTCTTC.

V is TRBV9 and J is TRBJ1-2; D not certain. CDR3 size: 16 residues. Germline CDR1 and CDR2: SGDLS and YYNGEE. Trimming cost V 4 bases and J 8 bases, with 24 bases left between them. The CDR3 DNA follows: TGTGCCAGCAGCCCCTCCATACGGCCACCCGGTGAGGGCTACACCTTC. Encoded protein: CASSPSIRPPGEGYTF.

This clonotype came up many times. This chain joins TRBV20-1 and TRBJ1-5, with D maybe TRBD1 (6 bases). The CDR3 runs to 14 residues. Trimming took off 6 bases at V and 2 bases at J, with 14 bases between the two ends. Germline-derived CDR1 and CDR2 are DFQATT and SNEGSKA (reference sequence). CDR3 region: CSARTALGNQPQHF. CDR3 sequence (DNA): TGCAGTGCCCGGACAGCATTGGGCAATCAGCCCCAGCATTTT.

This chain joins TRBV11-1 and TRBJ2-6; the D is unclear. This CDR3 comprises 15 residues. V dropped 6 bases and J dropped 0 bases, with 9 bases sitting between them. CDR1 and CDR2 from the germline V gene are SGHAT and FQDESV (reference sequence). The CDR3 is CASSPGSSGANVLTF. CDR3 sequence (DNA): TGTGCCAGCAGTCCCGGGTCCTCTGGGGCCAACGTCCTGACTTTC.

This clonotype was recorded at least ten times. The chain has TRBV11-2 and TRBJ1-1; D call uncertain. V lost 5 bases, J lost 5 bases, and 9 bases lay in between. The CDR3 consists of 12 residues. Germline V CDR1 and CDR2: SGHAT, FQNNGV. The CDR3 DNA reads TGTGCCAGCAGCCTAGGCTGGACTGAAGCTTTCTTT. Protein product: CASSLGWTEAFF.

The gene calls are TRBV19 and TRBJ2-3; tentatively, D is TRBD2 (6 bases). The CDR3 has 15 residues. The V gene's germline CDR1 is LNHDA and CDR2 SQIVND (reference sequence). Deletions cut 3 bases from V and 1 base from J, with 11 bases between. The CDR3 DNA is TGTGCCAGTAGTATTATCGGGGGTGGCACAGATACGCAGTATTTT. It specifies CASSIIGGGTDTQYF.

This clonotype was observed a handful of times. V usage is TRBV5-1 and J usage is TRBJ1-4; 8 nucleotides line up with TRBD1. The CDR3 runs to 15 residues. V was clipped by 1 base and J by 3 bases; unmatched bases: 2. The V gene's germline CDR1 is SGHRS and CDR2 YFSETQ. The CDR3 here is CASSLQGAPNEKLFF. CDR3 in DNA: TGCGCCAGCAGCTTGCAGGGGGCGCCTAATGAAAAACTGTTTTTT. The entire variable domain, with the rest obtained from reference TRBV5-1 and TRBJ1-4, is as follows: KAGVTQTPRYLIKTRGQQVTLSCSPISGHRSVSWYQQTPGQGLQFLFEYFSETQRNKGNFPGRFSGRQFSNSRSEMNVSTLELGDSALYLCASSLQGAPNEKLFFGSGTQLSVL.

This clonotype was recorded at least ten times. The chain links TRBV12-3 or TRBV12-4 to TRBJ2-7; 14 bases agree with TRBD2. The junction had 19 bases not matched to a gene; V was cut back by 4 bases and J by 2 bases. CDR3 size: 21 residues. CDR3 protein: CASSSTLLGTSGGPTPYEQYF. The CDR3 DNA reads TGTGCCAGCAGTTCTACCCTACTAGGGACTAGCGGGGGCCCGACTCCCTACGAGCAGTACTTC.

The chain carries TRBV7-9 and TRBJ2-1; 10 bases map to TRBD2. Trimming removed 5 bases from V and 4 bases from J; junction bases left unmatched: 8. CDR1 SEHNR and CDR2 FQNEAQ come from the germline V gene (reference sequence). The CDR3 length is 16 residues. As DNA, the CDR3 is TGTGCCAGCAGCAGGCAGAGCGGGGGGGCGTACAATGAGCAGTTCTTC. Amino acid sequence: CASSRQSGGAYNEQFF.

This clonotype appeared a few times. The germline gene is not matched at one end of the junction; a read error may be the cause. The chain's CDR3 is CASSALLAGAGDTQYF. In DNA, the CDR3 is TGTGCCAGTAGTGCACTACTAGCGGGGGCGGGGGATACGCAGTATTTT. This chain joins TRBV2 and TRBJ2-3; 11 nucleotides line up with TRBD2. The CDR3 is made up of 16 amino acids. Germline CDR1 is SNHLY and CDR2 is FYNNEI.

This clonotype was seen more than once but under ten times. The chain links TRBV11-1 to TRBJ2-3; 8 bases map to TRBD2. The CDR3 is 15 amino acids. The germline V gene has CDR1 SGHAT and CDR2 FQDESV (reference sequence). J was trimmed by 9 bases and V by 4 bases; bases with no gene match: 12. In DNA form, the CDR3 reads TGTGCCAGCAGCTCTACACTAGCGGCGGGGGGCACGCAGTATTTT. Protein product: CASSSTLAAGGTQYF.

This clonotype was seen ten or more times. The chain joins TRBV7-9 to TRBJ1-2, with D perhaps matching TRBD1 (6 bases). V was shortened by 6 bases and J by 6 bases, with 11 bases between the two germline ends. Per the germline V gene, CDR1 is SEHNR and CDR2 is FQNEAQ (reference sequence). The CDR3 loop spans 12 amino acids. Here the CDR3 DNA reads TGTGCCAGCAGAAATTCAGGGGATGGCTACACCTTC. This sequence encodes CASRNSGDGYTF.